This T cell receptor beta chain was identified in a study of T cells after yellow fever vaccination. Regarding the study as a whole: A weaker secondary response peaked on day 5, the primary on day 15.

A note on this clonotype: Its matching antigen is unknown.

The length of the CDR3 is 15 residues. V was cut by 1 base and J by 4 bases, with 12 bases left in between. One entry per CDR3 protein, called by TCRdb with MiXCR from the 5' RACE reads. The repertoire holds 300,000 to 350,000 distinct CDR3 sequences, 3.5% to 4.5% seen once, with roughly 19% in the top ten. The TCR was taken from a man aged 18 to 29 who received the YFV17D yellow fever vaccine. The sequences come from PBMCs, collected 15 days after the yellow fever booster vaccination. The V gene is TRBV12-3 or TRBV12-4, the J gene TRBJ2-3, with D perhaps TRBD1 (5 bases). DNA for the CDR3: TGTGCCAGCAGTTTAGGGCAGGGTTGGTCAGATACGCAGTATTTT. It translates to CASSLGQGWSDTQYF.